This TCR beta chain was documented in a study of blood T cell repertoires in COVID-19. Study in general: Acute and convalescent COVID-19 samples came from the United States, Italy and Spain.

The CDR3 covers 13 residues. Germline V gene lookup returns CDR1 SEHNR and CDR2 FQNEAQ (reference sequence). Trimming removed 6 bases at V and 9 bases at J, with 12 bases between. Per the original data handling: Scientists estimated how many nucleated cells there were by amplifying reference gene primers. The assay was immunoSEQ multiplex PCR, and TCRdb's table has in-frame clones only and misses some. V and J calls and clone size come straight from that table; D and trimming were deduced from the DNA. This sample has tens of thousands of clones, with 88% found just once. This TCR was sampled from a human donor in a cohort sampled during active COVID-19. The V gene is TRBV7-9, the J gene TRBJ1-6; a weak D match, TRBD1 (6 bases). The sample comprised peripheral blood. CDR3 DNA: TGTGCCAGCAGTAACGACAGGCTTTCACCCCTCCACTTT. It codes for CASSNDRLSPLHF.